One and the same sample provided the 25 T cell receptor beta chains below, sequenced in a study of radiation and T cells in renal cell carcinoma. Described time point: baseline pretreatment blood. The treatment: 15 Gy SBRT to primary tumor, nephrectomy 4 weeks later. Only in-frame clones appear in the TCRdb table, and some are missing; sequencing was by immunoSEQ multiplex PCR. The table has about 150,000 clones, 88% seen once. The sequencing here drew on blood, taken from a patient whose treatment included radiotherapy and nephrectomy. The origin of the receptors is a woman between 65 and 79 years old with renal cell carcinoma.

The CDR3 region is CASSLGRFPSTDTQYF. For the CDR3, the DNA is TGTGCCAGCAGCTTGGGCCGTTTTCCTAGCACAGATACGCAGTATTTT. V usage is TRBV5-4 and J usage is TRBJ2-3; D gene ambiguous. CDR1 is SGHNT, CDR2 YYREEE, per germline (reference sequence). This CDR3 spans 16 amino acids. Deletions cut 0 bases from V and 0 bases from J, with 11 bases between.

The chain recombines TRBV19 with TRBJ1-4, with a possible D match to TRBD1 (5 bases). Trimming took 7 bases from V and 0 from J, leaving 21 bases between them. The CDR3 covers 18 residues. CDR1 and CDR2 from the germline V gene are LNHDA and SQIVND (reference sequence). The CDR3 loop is CASTPGRQGPTTNEKLFF. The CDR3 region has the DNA TGTGCCAGTACCCCTGGAAGGCAGGGCCCTACAACTAATGAAAAACTGTTTTTT.

CDR3 nucleotide sequence: TGTGCCAGCAGTTACTCAGGAGACAGAAGAGGCGAGACCCAGTACTTC. This gives the protein CASSYSGDRRGETQYF. This chain joins TRBV27 and TRBJ2-5; possibly TRBD1 for D (5 bases). The V end was cut by 4 bases, the J end by 5 bases, with 20 bases between. CDR3 size: 16 residues. Looked up from germline, CDR1 is MNHEY and CDR2 is SMNVEV (reference sequence).

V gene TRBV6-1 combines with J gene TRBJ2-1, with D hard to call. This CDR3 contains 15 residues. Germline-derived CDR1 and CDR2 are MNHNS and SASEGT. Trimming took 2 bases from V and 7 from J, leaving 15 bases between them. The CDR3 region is CASSEQRVGVNEQFF. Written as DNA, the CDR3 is TGTGCCAGCAGTGAACAAAGAGTAGGTGTGAATGAGCAGTTCTTC.

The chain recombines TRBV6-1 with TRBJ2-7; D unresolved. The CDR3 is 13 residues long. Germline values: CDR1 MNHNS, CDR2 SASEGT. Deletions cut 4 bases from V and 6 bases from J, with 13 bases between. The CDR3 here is CASSGAGLAEQYF. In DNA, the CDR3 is TGTGCCAGCAGTGGGGCCGGGTTAGCCGAGCAGTACTTC.

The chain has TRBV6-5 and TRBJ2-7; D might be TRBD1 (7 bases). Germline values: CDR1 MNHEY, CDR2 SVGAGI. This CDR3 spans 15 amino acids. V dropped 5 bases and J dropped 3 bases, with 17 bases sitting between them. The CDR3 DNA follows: TGTGCCAGCAGTCCCCGACAGGGACTCATCTACGAGCAGTACTTC. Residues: CASSPRQGLIYEQYF.

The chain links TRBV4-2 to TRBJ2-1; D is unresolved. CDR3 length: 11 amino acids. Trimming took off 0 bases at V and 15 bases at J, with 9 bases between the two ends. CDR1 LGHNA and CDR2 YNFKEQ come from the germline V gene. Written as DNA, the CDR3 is TGTGCCAGCAGCCAAGATCGATTCCCGTTCTTC. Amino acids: CASSQDRFPFF.

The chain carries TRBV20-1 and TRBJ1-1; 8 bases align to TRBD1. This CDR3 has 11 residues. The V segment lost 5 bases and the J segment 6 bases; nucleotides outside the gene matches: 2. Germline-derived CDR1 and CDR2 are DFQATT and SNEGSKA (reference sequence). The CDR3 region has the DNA TGCAGTGCTTCGGACAGGGCTGAAGCTTTCTTT. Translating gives CSASDRAEAFF.

The CDR3 spells CASSQEVGLYDGYTF. CDR3 bases: TGTGCCAGCAGCCAAGAGGTCGGCCTCTACGATGGCTACACCTTC. The J gene is TRBJ1-2, the V gene TRBV4-2; no clear D gene. CDR1 LGHNA and CDR2 YNFKEQ come from the germline V gene. The CDR3 contains 15 residues. V shed 0 bases and J shed 6 bases, with 14 bases lying between them.

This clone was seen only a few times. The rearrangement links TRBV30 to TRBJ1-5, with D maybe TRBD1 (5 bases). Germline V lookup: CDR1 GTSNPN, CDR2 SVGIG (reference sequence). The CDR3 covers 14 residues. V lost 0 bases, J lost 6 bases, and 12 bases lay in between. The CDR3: CAWSVGVGPQPQHF. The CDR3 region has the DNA TGTGCCTGGAGTGTAGGGGTCGGGCCTCAGCCCCAGCATTTT.

The CDR3 protein is CTSSQGTGGCQPQHF. CDR3 DNA sequence: TGCACCAGCAGCCAGGGGACAGGGGGCTGTCAGCCCCAGCATTTT. The genes are TRBV1 and TRBJ1-5; the tabulated D call, TRBD1, remains unverified against the DNA. TRBV1 constitutes a pseudogene. The length of the CDR3 is 15 residues.

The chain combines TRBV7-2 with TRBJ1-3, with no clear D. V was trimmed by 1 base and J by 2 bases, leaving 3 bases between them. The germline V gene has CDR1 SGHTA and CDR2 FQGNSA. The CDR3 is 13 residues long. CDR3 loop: CASSLDPGNTIYF. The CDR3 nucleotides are TGTGCCAGCAGCTTAGATCCTGGAAACACCATATATTTT.

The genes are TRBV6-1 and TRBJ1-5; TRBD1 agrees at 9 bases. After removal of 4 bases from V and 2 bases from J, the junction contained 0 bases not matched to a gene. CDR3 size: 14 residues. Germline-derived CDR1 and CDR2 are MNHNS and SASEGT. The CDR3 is CASSGDRGNQPQHF. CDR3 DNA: TGTGCCAGCAGTGGGGACAGGGGCAATCAGCCCCAGCATTTT.

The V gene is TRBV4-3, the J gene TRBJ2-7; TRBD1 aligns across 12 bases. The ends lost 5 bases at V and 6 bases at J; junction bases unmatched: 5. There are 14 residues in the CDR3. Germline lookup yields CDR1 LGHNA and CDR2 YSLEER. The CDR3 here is CASSLGQGAGEQYF. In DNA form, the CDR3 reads TGCGCCAGCAGCTTGGGACAGGGGGCTGGCGAGCAGTACTTC.

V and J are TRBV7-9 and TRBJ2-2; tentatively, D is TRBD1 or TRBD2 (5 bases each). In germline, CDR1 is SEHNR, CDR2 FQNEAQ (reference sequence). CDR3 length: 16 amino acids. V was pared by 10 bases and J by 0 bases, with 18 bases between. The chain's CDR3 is CATHLMWGTNTGELFF. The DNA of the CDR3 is TGTGCCACCCACCTGATGTGGGGGACGAACACCGGGGAGCTGTTTTTT.

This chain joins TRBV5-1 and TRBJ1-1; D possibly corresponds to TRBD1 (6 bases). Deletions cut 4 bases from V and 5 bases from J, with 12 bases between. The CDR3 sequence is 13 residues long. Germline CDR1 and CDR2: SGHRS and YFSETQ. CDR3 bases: TGCGCCAGCAGCCGGGACAAGAGGACTGAAGCTTTCTTT. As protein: CASSRDKRTEAFF.

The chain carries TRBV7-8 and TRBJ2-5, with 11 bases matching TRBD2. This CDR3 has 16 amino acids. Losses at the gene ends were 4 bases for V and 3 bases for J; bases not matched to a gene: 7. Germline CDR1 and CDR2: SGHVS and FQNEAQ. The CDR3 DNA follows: TGTGCCAGCAGCTCCCACTTAGCGGGGGGGGAAGAGACCCAGTACTTC. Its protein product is CASSSHLAGGEETQYF. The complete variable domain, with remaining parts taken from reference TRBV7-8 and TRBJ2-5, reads GAGVSQSPRYKVAKRGQDVALRCDPISGHVSLFWYQQALGQGPEFLTYFQNEAQLDKSGLPSDRFFAERPEGSVSTLKIQRTQQEDSAVYLCASSSHLAGGEETQYFGPGTRLLVL.

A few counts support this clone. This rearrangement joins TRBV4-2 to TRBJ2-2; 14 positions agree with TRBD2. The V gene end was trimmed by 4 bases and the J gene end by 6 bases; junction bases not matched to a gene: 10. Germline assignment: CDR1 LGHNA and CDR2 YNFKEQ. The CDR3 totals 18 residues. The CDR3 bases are TGTGCCAGCAGCCCCCGCCTGACTAGCGGGGGGGCTGCCGGGGAGCTGTTTTTT. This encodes CASSPRLTSGGAAGELFF.

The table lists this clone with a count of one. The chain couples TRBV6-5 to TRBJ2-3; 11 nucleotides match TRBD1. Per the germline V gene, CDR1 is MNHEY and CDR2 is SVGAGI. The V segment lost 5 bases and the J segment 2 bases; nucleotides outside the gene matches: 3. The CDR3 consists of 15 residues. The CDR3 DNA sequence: TGTGCCAGCAGTGGACAGGGGGCCCTCACAGATACGCAGTATTTT. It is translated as CASSGQGALTDTQYF.

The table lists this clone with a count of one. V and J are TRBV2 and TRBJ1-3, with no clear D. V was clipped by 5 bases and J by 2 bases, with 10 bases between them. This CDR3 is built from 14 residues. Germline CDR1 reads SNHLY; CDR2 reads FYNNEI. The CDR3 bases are TGTGCCAGCAGTCGAGGGATGGCTGGAAACACCATATATTTT. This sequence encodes CASSRGMAGNTIYF.

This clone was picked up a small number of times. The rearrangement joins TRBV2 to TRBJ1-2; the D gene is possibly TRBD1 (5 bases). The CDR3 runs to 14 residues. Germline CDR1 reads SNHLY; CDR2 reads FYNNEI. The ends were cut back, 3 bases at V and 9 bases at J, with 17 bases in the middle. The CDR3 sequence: CASSEEGDRDSYTF. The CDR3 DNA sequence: TGTGCCAGCAGTGAGGAAGGGGACCGTGATAGCTACACCTTC.

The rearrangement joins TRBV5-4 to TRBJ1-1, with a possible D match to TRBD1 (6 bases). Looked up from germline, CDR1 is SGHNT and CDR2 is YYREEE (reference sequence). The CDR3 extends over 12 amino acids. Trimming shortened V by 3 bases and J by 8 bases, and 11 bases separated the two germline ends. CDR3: CASSSRQEEAFF. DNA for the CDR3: TGTGCCAGCAGCTCACGACAGGAGGAAGCTTTCTTT.

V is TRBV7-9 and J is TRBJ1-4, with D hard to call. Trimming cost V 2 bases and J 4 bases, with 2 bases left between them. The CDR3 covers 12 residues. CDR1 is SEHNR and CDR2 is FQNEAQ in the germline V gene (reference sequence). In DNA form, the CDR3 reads TGTGCCAGCAGCTTATTTAATGAAAAACTGTTTTTT. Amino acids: CASSLFNEKLFF.

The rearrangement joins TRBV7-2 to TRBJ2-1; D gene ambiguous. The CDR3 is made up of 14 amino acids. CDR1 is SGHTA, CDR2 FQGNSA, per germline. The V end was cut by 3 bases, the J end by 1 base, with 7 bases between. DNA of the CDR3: TGTGCCAGCAGCTTCAGCAGATCCTACAATGAGCAGTTCTTC. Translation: CASSFSRSYNEQFF.

The CDR3 sequence is CASSRAGTSTDTQYF. The CDR3 DNA reads TGTGCCAGCAGTCGAGCGGGGACTAGCACAGATACGCAGTATTTT. The V call is TRBV6-5, the J call TRBJ2-3; the match to TRBD2 covers 7 bases. The V gene end was trimmed by 5 bases and the J gene end by 0 bases; junction bases not matched to a gene: 5. Germline CDR1 MNHEY, CDR2 SVGAGI. The CDR3 has 15 residues.